These T cell receptor beta chains were read from a single sample in a study of cytomegalovirus exposure and HLA in healthy donors. Method: immunoSEQ multiplex PCR; TCRdb's copy keeps in-frame clones and lacks some. This repertoire shows about 180,000 clones, roughly 77% found once; its top ten account for 1.5% to 2%. Sequenced input: PBMCs. The origin of the receptors is a woman under 40 in good health and CMV-seronegative. Both conserved end residues are part of each CDR3. D genes are given only for firm matches. Some rows mark clone size as missing; the rest say once, few, many or name a class of expanded clone.

TRBV9,17,.,TRBD1,TRBJ2-3,TGTGCCAGCAGCGAGTGGGGGAGACAGGGGGTGTCGGCTACGCAGTATTTT,CASSEWGRQGVSATQYF
TRBV21-1,16,.,.,TRBJ1-1,TGTGCCAGCAGCACCCGAAGGGGTTGGATGAACACTGAAGCTTTCTTT,CASSTRRGWMNTEAFF
TRBV30,13,.,.,TRBJ1-4,TGTGCCTGGAGCTACAGGGTTGGAGAAAAACTGTTTTTT,CAWSYRVGEKLFF
TRBV16,17,once,TRBD1,TRBJ2-7,TGTGCCAGCAGCCTAAAACCAGGGGTGGACAGGAGCCACGAGCAGTACTTC,CASSLKPGVDRSHEQYF
TRBV7-9,15,.,TRBD2,TRBJ2-1,TGTGCCAGCAGCCGAGTAGCGGGGGGGCAGGGTGAGCAGTTCTTC,CASSRVAGGQGEQFF
TRBV19,16,few,TRBD1,TRBJ1-2,TGTGCCAGTAGTATAGATCGTCGACAGGGGGAAGATGGCTACACCTTC,CASSIDRRQGEDGYTF
TRBV14,13,.,.,TRBJ2-1,TGTGCCAGCAGCCTTATCATGCGGGGCCGGCAGTTCTTC,CASSLIMRGRQFF
TRBV6-1,15,.,.,TRBJ2-6,TGTGCCAGCAGTTCAGGGGCAGCCGGGGCCAACGTCCTGACTTTC,CASSSGAAGANVLTF
TRBV9,15,.,TRBD2,TRBJ2-1,TGTGCCAGCAGCGTAGTAACTAGCGGGGGTTCTGAGCAGTTCTTC,CASSVVTSGGSEQFF
TRBV4-1,15,few,TRBD1,TRBJ1-2,TGCGCCAGCAGCCAAACCGGGACAGGCCTCTATGGCTACACCTTC,CASSQTGTGLYGYTF
TRBV14,16,.,TRBD2,TRBJ2-7,TGTGCCAGCAGCCAAGATTGGGCTAGCGGTCTCTACGAGCAGTACTTC,CASSQDWASGLYEQYF
TRBV30,13,.,.,TRBJ2-7,TGTGCCTGCAAGAGTGCTAGCTCCTACGAGCAGTACTTC,CACKSASSYEQYF
TRBV27,16,.,.,TRBJ2-2,TGTGCCAGCATCGGGGAGGACTCCCGGAACACCGGGGAGCTGTTTTTT,CASIGEDSRNTGELFF
TRBV29-1,15,.,.,TRBJ2-1,TGCAGCGTTGTTCGGGGGGCGAGGGCTTACAATGAGCAGTTCTTC,CSVVRGARAYNEQFF
TRBV5-1,14,.,.,TRBJ1-1,TGCGCCAGCAGCTTGGGACAGGAGAACACTGAAGCTTTCTTT,CASSLGQENTEAFF
TRBV6-5,14,.,TRBD1,TRBJ2-7,TGTGCCAGCAGTTACGGACAGGGACCCTACGAGCAGTACTTC,CASSYGQGPYEQYF
TRBV5-1,16,.,.,TRBJ1-2,TGCGCCAGCAGCTTGGCCTATAGGGGAAGTAACTATGGCTACACCTTC,CASSLAYRGSNYGYTF
TRBV6-5,14,.,TRBD1,TRBJ1-3,TGTGCCAGCAGCGCAGGACAGGGCCGACACACCATATATTTT,CASSAGQGRHTIYF
TRBV28,14,.,.,TRBJ2-5,TGTGCCAGCAGCCCTACGGGAGCCCAAGAGACCCAGTACTTC,CASSPTGAQETQYF
TRBV4-1,17,.,TRBD1,TRBJ2-1,TGCGCCAGCAGCCAAGATAGGAGGACAGGGGGCTTCGGTGAGCAGTTCTTC,CASSQDRRTGGFGEQFF
TRBV28,16,.,TRBD2,TRBJ2-5,TGTGCCAGCATTATCGGCGGGGGGCAGGGTCTAGGGGAGCAGTACTTC,CASIIGGGQGLGEQYF
TRBV19,15,.,TRBD1,TRBJ1-5,TGTGCCAGTACCGCCCGGACAGGGGTTGGTCAGCCCCAGCATTTT,CASTARTGVGQPQHF
TRBV10-1,15,.,TRBD1,TRBJ2-7,TGCGCCAGCAGCTACGCGGTGACAGGGCCCTACGAGCAGTACTTC,CASSYAVTGPYEQYF
TRBV13,13,.,.,TRBJ2-1,TGTGCCAGCAGCTTAAGGGGTAACAATGAGCAGTTCTTC,CASSLRGNNEQFF
TRBV10-1,14,.,TRBD1,TRBJ2-7,TGCGCCAGCAGCACCGGGACAGGGTTTTACGAGCAGTACTTC,CASSTGTGFYEQYF
TRBV6-6,16,.,.,TRBJ2-1,TGTGCCAGCAGGTCTGATCCAATTCGGAGGGAGAATGAGCAGTTCTTC,CASRSDPIRRENEQFF
TRBV30,12,.,.,TRBJ1-2,TGTGCCTGGGTTCGGACAGTCGATGGCTACACCTTC,CAWVRTVDGYTF
TRBV9,14,.,TRBD1,TRBJ1-1,TGTGCCAGCAGCCAGGGGGTCACTCACACTGAAGCTTTCTTT,CASSQGVTHTEAFF
TRBV30,17,.,.,TRBJ1-2,TGTGCCTGGAGTCTGGACAGAGGATCGATTTGGCCCTATGGCTACACCTTC,CAWSLDRGSIWPYGYTF
TRBV19,16,.,TRBD2,TRBJ2-5,TGTGCCAGTAGCACTAGCGGGGGGCTTATTGCCGTGACCCAGTACTTC,CASSTSGGLIAVTQYF